This T cell receptor (beta chain) comes out of a study of blood T cell repertoires in COVID-19. Study-wide background: Samples representing acute and convalescent COVID-19 were sourced from the United States, Italy and Spain.

This clone was recorded once. Study processing details: Researchers report that nucleated cell counts were estimated from reference gene primer amplification. Produced via immunoSEQ multiplex PCR; TCRdb's table is partial and in-frame only. V and J calls plus clone size are reproduced from that table; the DNA served to infer D and trimming. The sample records fewer than 300,000 clones, 80% to 95% being singletons. Looked up from germline, CDR1 is GTSNPN and CDR2 is SVGIG (reference sequence). The CDR3 runs 14 residues. The V gene end was trimmed by 4 bases and the J gene end by 2 bases; junction bases not matched to a gene: 7.

This chain connects TRBV30 to TRBJ1-1, with TRBD1 matching 7 bases. Source material: peripheral blood. The TCR originated in a woman in her 30s with COVID-19, enrolled during active disease. CDR3 nucleotides: TGTGCCTGGACCGAAGGGGGCGCTAACACTGAAGCTTTCTTT. Its translation is CAWTEGGANTEAFF.